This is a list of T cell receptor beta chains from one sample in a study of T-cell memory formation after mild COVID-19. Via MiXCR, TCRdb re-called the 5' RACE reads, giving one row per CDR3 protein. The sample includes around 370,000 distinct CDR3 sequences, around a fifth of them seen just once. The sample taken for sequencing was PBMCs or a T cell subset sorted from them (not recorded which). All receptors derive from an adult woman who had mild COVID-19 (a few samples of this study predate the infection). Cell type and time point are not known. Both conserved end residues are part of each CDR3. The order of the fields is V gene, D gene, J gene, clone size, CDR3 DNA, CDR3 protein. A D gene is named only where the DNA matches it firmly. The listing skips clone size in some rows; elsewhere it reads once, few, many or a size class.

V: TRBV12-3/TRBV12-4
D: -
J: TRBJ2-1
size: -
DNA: TGTGCCAGCAGTTTGTCGGAACTCTCCTACAATGAGCAGTTCTTC
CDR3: CASSLSELSYNEQFF

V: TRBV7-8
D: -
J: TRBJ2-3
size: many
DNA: TGTGCCAGCAGCCCGCGACTGGGGGCAGCAGGGAGCACAGATACGCAGTATTTT
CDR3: CASSPRLGAAGSTDTQYF

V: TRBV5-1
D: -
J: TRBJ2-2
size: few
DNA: TGCGCCAGCAGCAGTGGGACCTCCGGGGAGCTGTTTTTT
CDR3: CASSSGTSGELFF

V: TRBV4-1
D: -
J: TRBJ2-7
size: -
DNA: TGCGCCAGCAGCCAAGGGTCCCTCCAGGGCTACGAGCAGTACTTC
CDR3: CASSQGSLQGYEQYF

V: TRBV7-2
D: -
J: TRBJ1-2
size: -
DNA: TGTGCCAGCAGCTTAGGAGAGTATGGCTACACCTTC
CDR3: CASSLGEYGYTF

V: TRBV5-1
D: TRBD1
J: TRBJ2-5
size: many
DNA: TGCGCCAGCAGCATTGAGACAGGGGGCTTCGGGGAGACCCAGTACTTC
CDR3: CASSIETGGFGETQYF

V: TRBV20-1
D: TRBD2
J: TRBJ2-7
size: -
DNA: TGCAGTGCTAGAGAGGGGGGACTAGCGGGAGCATCCTACGAGCAGTACTTC
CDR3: CSAREGGLAGASYEQYF

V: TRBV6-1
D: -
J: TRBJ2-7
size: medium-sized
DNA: TGTGCCAGCAGTGAAGCTCCCCCGCCTCTCGGTTACGAGCAGTACTTC
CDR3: CASSEAPPPLGYEQYF

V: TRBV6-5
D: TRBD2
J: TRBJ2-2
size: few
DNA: TGTGCCAGCAGTTATGGAGCGGGAGGGCCGAGCGGGGAGCTGTTTTTT
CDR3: CASSYGAGGPSGELFF

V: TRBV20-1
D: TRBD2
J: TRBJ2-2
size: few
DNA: TGCAGTGCTAGACGGCTAGCGGGGGGGCGCTACACCGGGGAGCTGTTTTTT
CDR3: CSARRLAGGRYTGELFF

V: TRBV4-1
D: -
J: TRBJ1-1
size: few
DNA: TGCGCCAGCAGCCAAGGCGGGGGGGGCACTGAAGCTTTCTTT
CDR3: CASSQGGGGTEAFF

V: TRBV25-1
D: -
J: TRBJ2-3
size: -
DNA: TGTGCCAGCAGTGAATGGGCGACGGGGACATTTACTAGCACAGATACGCAGTATTTT
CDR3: CASSEWATGTFTSTDTQYF

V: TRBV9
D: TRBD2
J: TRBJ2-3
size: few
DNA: TGTGCCAGCAGCTCACGAGCGGGGGCTAGCACAGATACGCAGTATTTT
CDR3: CASSSRAGASTDTQYF

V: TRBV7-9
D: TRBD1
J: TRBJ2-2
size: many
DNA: TGTGCCAGCAGCGGACAGGGGGAGGTGCCTACCGGGGAGCTGTTTTTT
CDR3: CASSGQGEVPTGELFF

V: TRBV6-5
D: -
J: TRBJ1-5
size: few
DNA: TGTGCCAGCAGCTTGATGGGTAGCAATCAGCCCCAGCATTTT
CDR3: CASSLMGSNQPQHF

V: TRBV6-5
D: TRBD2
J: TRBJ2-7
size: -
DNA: TGTGCCAGCAGTTATTCCGGGACTAGAAAGTACGAGCAGTACTTC
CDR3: CASSYSGTRKYEQYF

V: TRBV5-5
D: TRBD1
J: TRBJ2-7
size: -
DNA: TGTGCCAGCAGCCTACGCCCTCCGGGACAGGGGACCTACGAGCAGTACTTC
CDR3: CASSLRPPGQGTYEQYF

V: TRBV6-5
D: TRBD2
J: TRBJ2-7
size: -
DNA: TGTGCCAGCAGCAGTAGCGGGCGCTCCTACGAGCAGTACTTC
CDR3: CASSSSGRSYEQYF

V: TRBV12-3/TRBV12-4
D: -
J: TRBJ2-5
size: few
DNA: TGTGCCAGCAGTCGGGCTCCGAAAGAGACCCAGTACTTC
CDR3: CASSRAPKETQYF

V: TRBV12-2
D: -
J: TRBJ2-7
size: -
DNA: TGTGCAAGTCGCTGTTGGGGACAGGGCTACCACGAGCAGTACTTC
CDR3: CASRCWGQGYHEQYF

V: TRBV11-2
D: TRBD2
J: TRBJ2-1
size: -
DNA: TGTGCCAGCAGCCCAAAGCGGGGGGGCCCCTACAATGAGCAGTTCTTC
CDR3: CASSPKRGGPYNEQFF

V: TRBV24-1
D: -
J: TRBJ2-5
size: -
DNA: TGTGCCACCAGACAGGGAGAGACCCAGTACTTC
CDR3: CATRQGETQYF

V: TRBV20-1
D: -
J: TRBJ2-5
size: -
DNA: TGCAGTGCTGGACCGGGGGCGGGGGAGACCCAGTACTTC
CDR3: CSAGPGAGETQYF

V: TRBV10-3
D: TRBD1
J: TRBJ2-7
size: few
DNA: TGTGCCATCAGGGGACAGGAGTACTACGAGCAGTACTTC
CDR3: CAIRGQEYYEQYF

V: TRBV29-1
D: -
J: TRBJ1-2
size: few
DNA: TGCAGCGTTGCTTGGAGCAACTATGGCTACACCTTC
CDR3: CSVAWSNYGYTF

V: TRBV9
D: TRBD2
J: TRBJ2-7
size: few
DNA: TGTGCCAGCAGCGTAACTAGCGGGGGCCATACCCTACTCCACGAGCAGTACTTC
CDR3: CASSVTSGGHTLLHEQYF

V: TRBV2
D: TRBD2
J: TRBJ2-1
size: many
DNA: TGTGCCAGCACGACTAGCGGGGGGGCTGAGCAGTTCTTC
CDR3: CASTTSGGAEQFF

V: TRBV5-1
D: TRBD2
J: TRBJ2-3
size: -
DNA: TGCGCCAGCAGCTCGGGACTAGCGGGGAGTCCAGCTAGCACAGATACGCAGTATTTT
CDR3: CASSSGLAGSPASTDTQYF

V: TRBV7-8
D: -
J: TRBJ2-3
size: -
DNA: TGTGCCAGCAGCTTAGTTGTAGTCGCCACAGATACGCAGTATTTT
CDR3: CASSLVVVATDTQYF